This is a list of T cell receptor beta chains from one sample in a study of radiation and T cells in renal cell carcinoma. TCRdb keeps only in-frame clones here, not all; method: immunoSEQ multiplex PCR. The table shows 150,000 to 190,000 clones, with roughly 87% occurring only once. Sequences were derived from blood, sampled from a patient whose treatment included radiotherapy and nephrectomy. The receptors originated from a woman in her 50s with renal cell carcinoma. Both conserved end residues are part of each CDR3. A D gene is named only where the DNA matches it firmly. Clone sizes are given selectively: once, few, many, or a class where the clone is expanded.

J: TRBJ1-1
V: TRBV19
D: -
size: once
CDR3: CASSSGVNTEAFF
DNA: TGTGCCAGTAGTAGCGGGGTTAACACTGAAGCTTTCTTT

J: TRBJ1-6
V: TRBV11-2
D: -
size: -
CDR3: CASSLGRFTTNSPLHF
DNA: TGTGCCAGCAGCTTAGGGCGCTTTACAACTAATTCACCCCTCCACTTT

J: TRBJ2-7
V: TRBV6-5
D: TRBD1
size: -
CDR3: CASSTWTGDEQYF
DNA: TGTGCCAGCAGTACTTGGACAGGGGACGAGCAGTACTTC

J: TRBJ2-1
V: TRBV7-2
D: TRBD2
size: -
CDR3: CASSFSGGANNEQFF
DNA: TGTGCCAGCAGTTTTAGCGGGGGGGCAAACAATGAGCAGTTCTTC

J: TRBJ1-3
V: TRBV6-1
D: TRBD1
size: once
CDR3: CASSGGTGKGNTIYF
DNA: TGTGCCAGCAGTGGCGGGACAGGGAAGGGAAACACCATATATTTT

J: TRBJ2-2
V: TRBV10-2
D: -
size: -
CDR3: CASSVRNTGELFF
DNA: TGCGCCAGCAGTGTCAGGAACACCGGGGAGCTGTTTTTT

J: TRBJ1-3
V: TRBV7-9
D: -
size: -
CDR3: CASSFGDVSVAAPGNTIYF
DNA: TGTGCCAGCAGCTTCGGGGATGTGAGTGTTGCGGCTCCTGGAAACACCATATATTTT

J: TRBJ2-5
V: TRBV7-9
D: -
size: -
CDR3: CASSFAETQYF
DNA: TGTGCCAGCAGCTTTGCGGAGACCCAGTACTTC

J: TRBJ1-2
V: TRBV14
D: -
size: -
CDR3: CASSQEEWKGYTF
DNA: TGTGCCAGCAGCCAAGAGGAATGGAAGGGCTACACCTTC

J: TRBJ2-2
V: TRBV5-1
D: TRBD1
size: -
CDR3: CASSRSGTGDTGELFF
DNA: TGCGCCAGCAGCCGTTCCGGGACAGGGGATACCGGGGAGCTGTTTTTT

J: TRBJ1-2
V: TRBV19
D: -
size: -
CDR3: CASSIDTRYGYTF
DNA: TGTGCCAGTAGTATTGACACGAGGTATGGCTACACCTTC

J: TRBJ2-1
V: TRBV30
D: TRBD2
size: -
CDR3: CAWGRGTSINEQFF
DNA: TGTGCCTGGGGCCGGGGGACTAGCATCAATGAGCAGTTCTTC

J: TRBJ2-5
V: TRBV7-7
D: TRBD2
size: -
CDR3: CASSFSAGGQETQYF
DNA: TGTGCTAGCAGCTTCTCAGCGGGGGGGCAAGAGACCCAGTACTTC

J: TRBJ1-6
V: TRBV19
D: TRBD1
size: few
CDR3: CASSIPQGAGDSPLHF
DNA: TGTGCCAGTAGTATCCCACAGGGGGCAGGGGATTCACCCCTCCACTTT

J: TRBJ1-1
V: TRBV5-1
D: -
size: -
CDR3: CASSFNRDKNTEAFF
DNA: TGCGCCAGCAGCTTCAACCGGGACAAGAACACTGAAGCTTTCTTT

J: TRBJ1-4
V: TRBV7-9
D: TRBD1
size: -
CDR3: CASSQGQGREKLFF
DNA: TGTGCCAGCAGCCAGGGACAGGGGAGGGAAAAACTGTTTTTT

J: TRBJ1-2
V: TRBV18
D: TRBD1
size: -
CDR3: CASSPGTGTHGYTF
DNA: TGTGCCAGCTCACCAGGGACAGGGACCCATGGCTACACCTTC

J: TRBJ2-3
V: TRBV25-1
D: TRBD2
size: -
CDR3: CASSESKVVAGGSDTQYF
DNA: TGTGCCAGCAGTGAATCAAAGGTAGTAGCGGGGGGCTCAGATACGCAGTATTTT

J: TRBJ1-2
V: TRBV7-2
D: -
size: -
CDR3: CASSFTSGPFDYGYTF
DNA: TGTGCCAGCAGCTTTACTTCCGGGCCCTTCGACTATGGCTACACCTTC

J: TRBJ1-3
V: TRBV10-3
D: TRBD1
size: -
CDR3: CAISRDSLGNTIYF
DNA: TGTGCCATCAGCCGGGACAGCCTTGGAAACACCATATATTTT

J: TRBJ2-3
V: TRBV5-1
D: -
size: -
CDR3: CASSLLQLTDTQYF
DNA: TGCGCCAGCAGCTTGTTACAACTCACAGATACGCAGTATTTT

J: TRBJ2-7
V: TRBV7-2
D: TRBD1
size: -
CDR3: CASSLARGQGHEQYF
DNA: TGTGCCAGCAGCTTAGCGCGGGGACAGGGCCACGAGCAGTACTTC

J: TRBJ1-5
V: TRBV7-8
D: -
size: -
CDR3: CASSLATGGSNQPQHF
DNA: TGTGCCAGCAGCTTAGCGACAGGCGGGAGCAATCAGCCCCAGCATTTT

J: TRBJ2-3
V: TRBV6-1
D: TRBD1
size: few
CDR3: CASSGAPGQVTDTQYF
DNA: TGTGCCAGCAGTGGAGCCCCGGGACAGGTCACAGATACGCAGTATTTT

J: TRBJ1-2
V: TRBV11-2
D: -
size: -
CDR3: CASSLVDSPANYGYTF
DNA: TGTGCCAGCAGCTTAGTTGACAGCCCCGCTAACTATGGCTACACCTTC

J: TRBJ2-3
V: TRBV7-2
D: -
size: -
CDR3: CASSLVPAPTDTQYF
DNA: TGTGCCAGCAGCTTAGTGCCCGCCCCCACAGATACGCAGTATTTT

J: TRBJ1-1
V: TRBV30
D: -
size: -
CDR3: CAWTTTMEAEAFF
DNA: TGTGCCTGGACCACGACAATGGAGGCTGAAGCTTTCTTT

J: TRBJ2-7
V: TRBV10-3
D: TRBD1
size: -
CDR3: CAISASRDRETYEQYF
DNA: TGTGCCATCAGTGCAAGCCGGGACAGGGAGACCTACGAGCAGTACTTC

J: TRBJ1-2
V: TRBV18
D: -
size: once
CDR3: CASSPDFQGYGYTF
DNA: TGTGCCAGCTCACCGGATTTCCAGGGTTATGGCTACACCTTC

J: TRBJ2-3
V: TRBV4-1
D: -
size: -
CDR3: CASSQDVYGEGDTQYF
DNA: TGCGCCAGCAGCCAAGATGTTTACGGGGAAGGGGATACGCAGTATTTT

J: TRBJ1-1
V: TRBV19
D: -
size: -
CDR3: CASREDSLDTEAFF
DNA: TGTGCCAGTAGAGAGGACAGTCTAGACACTGAAGCTTTCTTT

J: TRBJ2-7
V: TRBV6-1
D: -
size: -
CDR3: CASSVPGTPYEQYF
DNA: TGTGCCAGCAGTGTCCCCGGGACACCGTACGAGCAGTACTTC

J: TRBJ2-1
V: TRBV7-4
D: -
size: -
CDR3: CASSPTGRNYNEQFF
DNA: TGTGCCAGCAGCCCGACGGGACGTAACTACAATGAGCAGTTCTTC

J: TRBJ2-2
V: TRBV19
D: TRBD1
size: -
CDR3: CASTFHGQGENTGELFF
DNA: TGTGCCAGTACCTTTCACGGACAGGGAGAGAACACCGGGGAGCTGTTTTTT

J: TRBJ1-2
V: TRBV9
D: -
size: -
CDR3: CASRRESYGYTF
DNA: TGTGCCAGCAGAAGAGAGAGCTATGGCTACACCTTC

J: TRBJ2-5
V: TRBV16
D: TRBD2
size: once
CDR3: CASSQRGPLAGTIQETQYF
DNA: TGTGCCAGCAGCCAAAGAGGTCCACTAGCGGGGACTATACAAGAGACCCAGTACTTC

J: TRBJ2-7
V: TRBV6-6
D: -
size: few
CDR3: CASSPGTYDSEQYF
DNA: TGTGCCAGCAGCCCCGGGACTTATGACTCCGAGCAGTACTTC

J: TRBJ1-2
V: TRBV5-4
D: TRBD1
size: -
CDR3: CASSLAGGRGYTF
DNA: TGTGCCAGCAGCTTGGCAGGGGGTAGAGGCTACACCTTC

J: TRBJ1-1
V: TRBV18
D: TRBD1
size: -
CDR3: CASSPGGGRTEAFF
DNA: TGTGCCAGCTCACCGGGAGGGGGCCGCACTGAAGCTTTCTTT

J: TRBJ2-2
V: TRBV25-1
D: -
size: -
CDR3: CASSEVQGPGELFF
DNA: TGTGCCAGCAGTGAGGTACAGGGTCCCGGGGAGCTGTTTTTT

J: TRBJ2-6
V: TRBV29-1
D: -
size: -
CDR3: CSVAGGLTSGANVLTF
DNA: TGCAGCGTTGCCGGGGGACTGACCTCTGGGGCCAACGTCCTGACTTTC

J: TRBJ1-1
V: TRBV5-1
D: TRBD1
size: -
CDR3: CASSLWGDRENTEAFF
DNA: TGCGCCAGCAGCTTGTGGGGGGACAGGGAGAACACTGAAGCTTTCTTT

J: TRBJ1-2
V: TRBV4-3
D: -
size: -
CDR3: CASSPNRGRLAYTF
DNA: TGCGCCAGCAGCCCTAACCGTGGCCGCTTAGCCTACACCTTC

J: TRBJ1-2
V: TRBV19
D: -
size: -
CDR3: CASSIQGAEGDGYTF
DNA: TGTGCCAGTAGTATTCAGGGTGCAGAGGGGGATGGCTACACCTTC